This TCR beta chain appears in the sequencing data of a study of T cell repertoires in cytomegalovirus infection. The wider study: An indication of both CMV infection and matching HLA type came from public TCR beta signatures. Overall study findings and caveats: Carriers of CMV and the relevant HLA type were discriminated by public TCR beta frequency. CMV-specific TCR beta clonotypes restricted by HLA-C were the ones dominating the ex vivo response.

A single record per CDR3 protein comes from TCRdb applying MiXCR to the reads. Here the sample spans around 530,000 distinct CDR3 sequences, less than 30% being singletons. This clonotype has just a few counts. Its target is unknown. Germline-derived CDR1 and CDR2 are LNHDA and SQIVND (reference sequence). Deletions cut 1 base from V and 1 base from J, with 4 bases between. The CDR3 length is 13 residues. The V and J genes are TRBV19 and TRBJ1-1; no definite D call. The source is a human donor in good health (CMV status not recorded). Some clones in this sample may be carry-over from other donors' samples. The source material was PBMCs. This CDR3 is CASSIGQNTEAFF. For the CDR3, the DNA is TGTGCCAGTAGTATAGGACAGAACACTGAAGCTTTCTTT.